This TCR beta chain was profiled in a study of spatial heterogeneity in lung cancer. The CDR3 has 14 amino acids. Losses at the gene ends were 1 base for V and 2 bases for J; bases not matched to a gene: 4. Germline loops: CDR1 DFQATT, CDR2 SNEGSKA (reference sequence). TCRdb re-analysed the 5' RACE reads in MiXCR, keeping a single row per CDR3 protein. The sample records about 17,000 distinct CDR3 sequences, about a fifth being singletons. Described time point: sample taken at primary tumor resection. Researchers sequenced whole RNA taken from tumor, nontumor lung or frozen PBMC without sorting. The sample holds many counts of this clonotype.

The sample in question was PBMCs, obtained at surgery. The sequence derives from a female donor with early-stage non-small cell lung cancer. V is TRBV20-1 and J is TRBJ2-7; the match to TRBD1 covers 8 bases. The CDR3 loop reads CSARVRQGTYEQYF. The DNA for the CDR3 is TGCAGTGCTAGAGTTAGACAGGGGACCTACGAGCAGTACTTC.